Listed here are 30 T cell receptor beta chains from one sample, sequenced in a study of vaccination effects on CD4 cells after COVID-19. Clones were read by immunoSEQ multiplex PCR, and TCRdb kept only the in-frame ones, dropping some. The table shows about 41,000 clones, with roughly 70% occurring only once. These receptors' antigens are unknown. Antigen-specific CD4+ T cells were first expanded with viral peptide pools by the ViraFEST assay and only then sequenced. Scientists isolated CD4+ T cells after a roughly 9-day culture period ended. The vaccine recipients had no prior SARS-CoV-2 infection, with negative nucleocapsid antibodies. Sequencing was performed on CD4+ T cells from PBMCs cultured with HCoV-OC43 spike peptides, taken before COVID-19 vaccination. The subset here: HCoV-OC43 spike overlapping peptide pool stimulation. These receptors were collected from a human donor who received a COVID-19 vaccine.

J is TRBJ2-2 and V is TRBV28; 9 nucleotides agree with TRBD2. The germline gives CDR1 MDHEN, CDR2 SYDVKM. Trimming took 7 bases from V and 7 from J; bases not matched to a gene: 7. The length of the CDR3 is 14 residues. CDR3 sequence reads: CASIAGGRVGELFF. The CDR3 DNA reads TGTGCCAGCATTGCGGGAGGGCGGGTCGGGGAGCTGTTTTTT. The entire variable domain, with the rest obtained from reference TRBV28 and TRBJ2-2, is as follows: DVKVTQSSRYLVKRTGEKVFLECVQDMDHENMFWYRQDPGLGLRLIYFSYDVKMKEKGDIPEGYSVSREKKERFSLILESASTNQTSMYLCASIAGGRVGELFFGEGSRLTVL.

This clone came up a few times. The genes are TRBV19 and TRBJ2-1; 8 bases map to TRBD2. The CDR3 is 14 amino acids. The V segment lost 7 bases and the J segment 5 bases; nucleotides outside the gene matches: 7. Germline values: CDR1 LNHDA, CDR2 SQIVND (reference sequence). In DNA form, the CDR3 reads TGTGCCAGTACCCTTAGCGGGGTCCACAATGAGCAGTTCTTC. Encoded protein: CASTLSGVHNEQFF.

The chain employs TRBV24-1 and TRBJ2-1; 14 positions match TRBD2. The CDR3 runs to 17 residues. Germline lookup yields CDR1 KGHDR and CDR2 SFDVKD. V shed 2 bases, J shed 6 bases, and the junction held 5 bases outside the gene matches. The CDR3 loop reads CATSDSRLAGGPNEQFF. The CDR3 region has the DNA TGTGCCACCAGTGATTCTCGACTAGCGGGAGGGCCCAATGAGCAGTTCTTC.

V usage is TRBV18 and J usage is TRBJ2-1; D gene unclear. Per germline, CDR1 KGHSH and CDR2 LQKENI. The CDR3 extends over 15 amino acids. The V and J ends lost 5 bases and 5 bases respectively, with 16 bases between them. DNA for the CDR3: TGTGCCAGCTCAGCACGGCCAGCAGGTAACAATGAGCAGTTCTTC. Translating gives CASSARPAGNNEQFF. Looking up the rest from reference TRBV18 and TRBJ2-1 gives the full variable domain: NAGVMQNPRHLVRRRGQEARLRCSPMKGHSHVYWYRQLPEEGLKFMVYLQKENIIDESGMPKERFSAEFPKEGPSILRIQQVVRGDSAAYFCASSARPAGNNEQFFGPGTRLTVL.

This clone has only one observation. CDR3 DNA: TGTGCCAGCAGCGGTTCAGGGGCGGGAGGAGCTGAAGCTTTCTTT. It specifies CASSGSGAGGAEAFF. The V call is TRBV9, the J call TRBJ1-1, with D tentatively TRBD1 (6 bases). V was trimmed by 3 bases and J by 6 bases, leaving 18 bases between them. The CDR3 has 15 residues. Germline assignment: CDR1 SGDLS and CDR2 YYNGEE.

This clone was seen a handful of times. J is TRBJ2-2 and V is TRBV19, with 10 bases matching TRBD2. This CDR3 comprises 13 residues. Germline V lookup: CDR1 LNHDA, CDR2 SQIVND (reference sequence). Trimming cost V 9 bases and J 3 bases; bases outside gene matches: 1. CDR3 nucleotide sequence: TGTGCCAGCGGACTAGCGGACACCGGGGAGCTGTTTTTT. It is translated as CASGLADTGELFF.

This chain links TRBV6-5 with TRBJ2-3; 8 bases align to TRBD2. CDR1 is MNHEY, CDR2 SVGAGI, per germline. There are 15 residues in the CDR3. Trimming cost V 8 bases and J 2 bases; bases outside gene matches: 9. The CDR3 here is CASRGGVRPTDTQYF. Here the CDR3 DNA reads TGTGCCAGCCGGGGGGGGGTGAGGCCCACAGATACGCAGTATTTT.

V and J are TRBV18 and TRBJ2-1; tentatively, D is TRBD1 or TRBD2 (6 bases each). There are 15 residues in the CDR3. Germline V CDR1 and CDR2: KGHSH, LQKENI. V was trimmed by 5 bases and J by 8 bases, leaving 19 bases between them. The CDR3 DNA is TGTGCCAGCTCAAGGGGGGCCTCAAACAACTATGAGCAGTTCTTC. This gives the protein CASSRGASNNYEQFF.

This clone was found once. The genes are TRBV19 and TRBJ2-7, with 10 nucleotides matching TRBD2. The CDR3 sequence is 13 residues long. The trim removed 8 bases at V and 2 bases at J, leaving 3 bases unmatched. Germline CDR1 is LNHDA and CDR2 is SQIVND (reference sequence). Here the CDR3 reads CASRTSGTYEQYF. In nucleotides, the CDR3 is TGTGCCAGTCGGACTAGCGGCACCTACGAGCAGTACTTC.

The chain combines TRBV14 with TRBJ2-7; the D gene is possibly TRBD1 (6 bases). Trimming stripped 2 bases from V and 3 bases from J, with 14 bases between. In germline, CDR1 is SGHDN, CDR2 FVKESK. CDR3 length: 15 residues. CDR3 protein: CASSQSRGHHYEQYF. In DNA form, the CDR3 reads TGTGCCAGCAGCCAAAGCCGGGGACATCACTACGAGCAGTACTTC.

The rearrangement uses TRBV4-1 and TRBJ1-2; D is perhaps TRBD1 (5 bases). The germline V gene has CDR1 MGHRA and CDR2 YSYEKL. The ends were cut back, 1 base at V and 3 bases at J, with 12 bases in the middle. The CDR3 runs to 15 residues. The CDR3 DNA sequence: TGCGCCAGCAGCCAAGTTGGACAACAACACTATGGCTACACCTTC. Translating gives CASSQVGQQHYGYTF.

The J gene is TRBJ2-3, the V gene TRBV7-2, with 10 bases matching TRBD2. With V trimmed by 0 bases and J by 5 bases, 5 bases remained unmatched. Germline V gene lookup returns CDR1 SGHTA and CDR2 FQGNSA. CDR3 length equals 16 residues. The CDR3 region is CASSLAAAGGQDTQYF. In DNA, the CDR3 is TGTGCCAGCAGCTTAGCAGCAGCGGGGGGGCAAGATACGCAGTATTTT.

The chain employs TRBV28 and TRBJ2-1; 9 nucleotides agree with TRBD2. CDR3 size: 16 residues. Per the germline V gene, CDR1 is MDHEN and CDR2 is SYDVKM. The V segment lost 7 bases and the J segment 0 bases; nucleotides outside the gene matches: 7. The CDR3: CASTRSGSLSYNEQFF. The DNA of the CDR3 is TGTGCCAGCACCCGTAGCGGGAGCCTCTCCTACAATGAGCAGTTCTTC.

This clone occurred once. The V gene is TRBV27, the J gene TRBJ2-7; a weak D match, TRBD1 (6 bases). The germline CDR1 and CDR2 sequences are MNHEY and SMNVEV (reference sequence). The CDR3 has 18 amino acids. Trimming removed 0 bases from V and 3 bases from J, with 21 bases in between. The CDR3 DNA reads TGTGCCAGCAGTTTATCGGCTCCGGGACACCGACAATGCTACGAGCAGTACTTC. Translating gives CASSLSAPGHRQCYEQYF.

The gene calls are TRBV2 and TRBJ2-5, with 10 nucleotides matching TRBD1. This CDR3 spans 16 amino acids. CDR1 SNHLY and CDR2 FYNNEI come from the germline V gene. Trimming cost V 6 bases and J 2 bases; bases outside gene matches: 9. DNA for the CDR3: TGTGCCAGCAGGGCCCTCGGACAGGGGGGGCAAGAGACCCAGTACTTC. Translated: CASRALGQGGQETQYF.

J is TRBJ1-6 and V is TRBV10-3; D remains unclear. With 5 bases removed from V and 8 bases from J, the gap between germline ends came to 16 bases. The CDR3 loop spans 15 amino acids. Germline assignment: CDR1 ENHRY and CDR2 SYGVKD. The CDR3 protein is CAISWATGNDSPLHF. The CDR3 nucleotides read TGTGCCATCAGTTGGGCCACCGGTAACGATTCACCCCTCCACTTT.

The genes are TRBV3-1 (or the pseudogene TRBV3-2) and TRBJ2-7; TRBD1 aligns across 11 bases. Germline V lookup: CDR1 LGHDT, CDR2 YNNKEL (reference sequence). The CDR3 sequence is 13 residues long. V shed 3 bases and J 6 bases; nucleotides not matched to a gene: 1. CDR3 residues: CASSQGQGGEQYF. CDR3 coding DNA: TGTGCCAGCAGCCAGGGACAGGGGGGCGAGCAGTACTTC.

The chain combines TRBV5-4 with TRBJ1-1, with a tentative D call TRBD1 (6 bases). Germline V CDR1 and CDR2: SGHNT, YYREEE (reference sequence). The V and J ends lost 4 bases and 1 base respectively, with 14 bases between them. The CDR3 extends over 15 amino acids. The CDR3 DNA sequence: TGTGCCAGCAGCCCTACTCCGGGACAGAACACTGAAGCTTTCTTT. It translates to CASSPTPGQNTEAFF. Combining the CDR3 with reference TRBV5-4 and TRBJ1-1 gives the whole variable domain ETGVTQSPTHLIKTRGQQVTLRCSSQSGHNTVSWYQQALGQGPQFIFQYYREEENGRGNFPPRFSGLQFPNYSSELNVNALELDDSALYLCASSPTPGQNTEAFFGQGTRLTVV.

This chain uses TRBV30 with TRBJ2-5, with 8 bases that match TRBD1. V dropped 5 bases and J dropped 4; count of bases not matched to a gene: 6. This CDR3 region has 13 residues. Germline CDR1 and CDR2: GTSNPN and SVGIG (reference sequence). CDR3 protein: CAWDRGGPETQYF. The CDR3, as DNA: TGTGCCTGGGACAGGGGAGGACCAGAGACCCAGTACTTC.

The V call is TRBV15, the J call TRBJ2-7, with TRBD1 matching over 10 bases. The germline V gene has CDR1 LNHNV and CDR2 YYDKDF (reference sequence). Trimming cost V 1 base and J 3 bases; bases outside gene matches: 9. The CDR3 sequence is 17 residues long. The CDR3 nucleotides are TGTGCCACCAGCAGAGGCCCCCAAGGACAGGGGGTCTACGAGCAGTACTTC. It yields the protein CATSRGPQGQGVYEQYF.

The chain is built from TRBV6-2 or TRBV6-3 and TRBJ1-6, with unresolved D. V lost 2 bases, J lost 8 bases, and 7 bases lay in between. CDR1 is MNHEY and CDR2 is SVGEGT in the germline V gene. This CDR3 is built from 13 residues. The CDR3 nucleotides are TGTGCCAGCAGTTACAGTCGGGATTCACCCCTCCACTTT. As protein: CASSYSRDSPLHF.

The chain combines TRBV5-1 with TRBJ1-1; D may be TRBD1 (6 bases). Trimming shortened V by 3 bases and J by 1 base, and 10 bases separated the two germline ends. CDR1 is SGHRS and CDR2 is YFSETQ in the germline V gene. This CDR3 contains 14 residues. The CDR3 coding sequence is TGCGCCAGCAGCTGGGGGGGGGCGAACACTGAAGCTTTCTTT. Its protein is CASSWGGANTEAFF.

The chain carries TRBV12-3 or TRBV12-4 and TRBJ1-2; 8 bases are shared with TRBD1. The trim removed 5 bases at V and 12 bases at J, leaving 5 bases unmatched. CDR3 length equals 11 residues. The CDR3 here is CASSIGQGHTF. The CDR3 DNA is TGTGCCAGCAGTATCGGACAGGGACACACCTTC.

There are a few counts of this clone. V is TRBV6-5 and J is TRBJ1-2, with D maybe TRBD1 (5 bases). Germline V gene sequence: CDR1 MNHEY, CDR2 SVGAGI. The CDR3 contains 14 residues. The V end lost 4 bases, the J end lost 1 base, and 10 bases lay between the germline ends. Here the CDR3 DNA reads TGTGCCAGCAGTTCCCCCCAGGGTAACTATGGCTACACCTTC. Translating it yields CASSSPQGNYGYTF.

This clone was counted only a few times. This chain uses TRBV2 with TRBJ1-1, with 11 bases fitting TRBD1. Trimming took 6 bases from V and 4 from J; bases not matched to a gene: 1. CDR3 length: 13 amino acids. Germline V CDR1 and CDR2: SNHLY, FYNNEI. This CDR3 is CASRGTGGTEAFF. CDR3 in DNA: TGTGCCAGCAGGGGGACAGGGGGCACTGAAGCTTTCTTT.

CDR3 sequence (DNA): TGTGCCAGCAGCCACTCGGAAGAGACCCAGTACTTC. The encoded protein is CASSHSEETQYF. The rearrangement links TRBV3-1 (or the pseudogene TRBV3-2) to TRBJ2-5; D unresolved. Germline V gene sequence: CDR1 LGHDT, CDR2 YNNKEL (reference sequence). The CDR3 consists of 12 residues. V dropped 3 bases and J dropped 3 bases, with 5 bases sitting between them.

The chain uses TRBV2 and TRBJ1-6; D is perhaps TRBD1 (6 bases). The V gene lost 2 bases and the J gene lost 9 bases, with 14 bases spanning the gap. This CDR3 spans 15 amino acids. Germline loops: CDR1 SNHLY, CDR2 FYNNEI. This CDR3 reads CASSELGGASSPLHF. The CDR3 nucleotides are TGTGCCAGCAGTGAATTGGGGGGCGCGTCTTCACCCCTCCACTTT.

A note on this clone: One junction end does not reproduce the germline sequence, and a read error may be involved. This chain links TRBV7-7 with TRBJ2-5; maybe TRBD2 (5 bases). CDR1 and CDR2 from the germline V gene are SSHAT and FNYEAQ (reference sequence). The CDR3 contains 15 residues. This CDR3 is CASSFGREWRETQYF. The CDR3 DNA reads TGTGCTAGCAGCTTTGGGCGCGAGTGGAGGGAGACCCAGTACTTC.

The chain employs TRBV5-1 and TRBJ1-2; D is perhaps TRBD1 (5 bases). With 3 bases removed from V and 8 bases from J, the gap between germline ends came to 14 bases. The CDR3 totals 13 residues. Germline CDR1 reads SGHRS; CDR2 reads YFSETQ. The chain's CDR3 is CASSSPGIWGYTF. CDR3 DNA sequence: TGCGCCAGCAGCTCGCCAGGGATCTGGGGCTACACCTTC.

The CDR3 DNA reads as TGTGCCTGGAGTGTGGGACAGCCAAATAATTCACCCCTCCACTTT. Translating gives CAWSVGQPNNSPLHF. The V and J genes are TRBV30 and TRBJ1-6; 7 bases agree with TRBD1. Losses at the gene ends were 0 bases for V and 5 bases for J; bases not matched to a gene: 4. Germline V gives CDR1 GTSNPN, CDR2 SVGIG (reference sequence). CDR3 length: 15 amino acids.